The source of this T cell receptor (beta chain) is a study of blood T cell repertoires in COVID-19. Study details: The samples span acute and convalescent COVID-19 from the United States, Italy and Spain. In each case, the material was cDNA or gDNA derived from T cells, B-cell-depleted T cells, or PBMCs.

With V trimmed by 0 bases and J by 3 bases, 11 bases remained unmatched. Germline assignment: CDR1 SGHRS and CDR2 YFSETQ. CDR3 length: 18 residues. How the authors handled the data: Reference gene primer amplification gave nucleated cell count estimates. Sequenced by immunoSEQ multiplex PCR; TCRdb stores in-frame clones only, minus some. V and J calls and clone size are as listed in that table; D and trimming were resolved from the DNA. The data show around 29,000 clones, roughly 90% seen once. The sequenced sample consisted of peripheral blood. The TCR sequence derives from a human donor in a cohort sampled during active COVID-19. This chain joins TRBV5-1 and TRBJ1-1; 10 bases line up with TRBD1. This chain's CDR3 is CASSLVGTGVRSDTEAFF. The DNA for the CDR3 is TGCGCCAGCAGCTTGGTAGGGACAGGGGTCCGTTCAGACACTGAAGCTTTCTTT.